The entry below gives a single TCR beta chain sequence along with its context. Its antigen is as yet unknown. The PCR used 60 Vbeta and 13 Jbeta primers. Original methodology: As a later analysis found, there were tens of millions of unique TCR beta chains, of which some 10 million were shared. TCRdb's copy holds only in-frame clones and misses some; the assay was immunoSEQ multiplex PCR. That table furnishes V, J and clone size, whereas the DNA furnished D and trimming. Reported are approximately 79,000 clones; the ten largest clones contain under 6.5%. CDR3 length: 16 residues. Germline V gives CDR1 LNHDA, CDR2 SQIVND (reference sequence). Trimming removed 6 bases at V and 7 bases at J, with 22 bases between. This sample is drawn from a study of cytomegalovirus exposure and HLA in healthy donors. Notes on the study in general: Exclusion as indistinguishable affected some V segments, including TRBV6-2 and TRBV6-3. The authors later linked a missense DCLRE1C variant to TCR beta V- and J-gene trimming.

Everyone who donated was a healthy bone marrow donor. Sequencing was done on a sample of PBMCs. The clonotype comes from a middle-aged man in good health and CMV-seronegative. The chain joins TRBV19 to TRBJ1-5, with a weak D call TRBD1 (5 bases). The CDR3 DNA reads TGTGCCAGTAGACCCGCTTCAATTTCCCGGGGGCAGCCCCAGCATTTT. This codes for CASRPASISRGQPQHF.